This passage covers 27 T cell receptor beta chains from one sample sequenced in a study of beta chain features in type 1 diabetes. Investigators reverse transcribed all isolated RNA, so they sequenced expressed TCRB transcripts. Here immunoSEQ multiplex PCR was the method, and the copy in TCRdb shows in-frame clones only, minus some. Of 200,000 to 250,000 clones listed, around 68% are singletons. The specimen was naive CD4+ T cells from blood. Source of these receptors: a young man in good health.

This chain uses TRBV7-2 with TRBJ2-1, with a possible D match to TRBD2 (6 bases). This CDR3 is 16 amino acids long. V lost 6 bases and J 1 base, leaving 16 bases between the germline ends. Germline CDR1 reads SGHTA; CDR2 reads FQGNSA. The CDR3 DNA reads as TGTGCCAGCAGGCGGGACCCCATCGGGTCCTACAATGAGCAGTTCTTC. Its protein is CASRRDPIGSYNEQFF.

The rearrangement uses TRBV15 and TRBJ2-7, with 8 bases aligning to TRBD1. The V segment lost 5 bases and the J segment 4 bases; nucleotides outside the gene matches: 7. This CDR3 is 14 amino acids long. The germline V gene encodes CDR1 LNHNV and CDR2 YYDKDF (reference sequence). The CDR3 reads CATSPDRGLYEQYF. DNA of the CDR3: TGTGCCACCAGCCCAGACAGGGGTCTATACGAGCAGTACTTC. Complete variable domain (other parts from reference TRBV15 and TRBJ2-7): DAMVIQNPRYQVTQFGKPVTLSCSQTLNHNVMYWYQQKSSQAPKLLFHYYDKDFNNEADTPDNFQSRRPNTSFCFLDIRSPGLGDTAMYLCATSPDRGLYEQYFGPGTRLTVT.

The chain is built from TRBV7-9 and TRBJ2-7; 8 bases align to TRBD1. J lost 3 bases, V lost 4 bases, and 11 bases had no gene match. CDR1 SEHNR and CDR2 FQNEAQ come from the germline V gene (reference sequence). There are 16 residues in the CDR3. The CDR3, as DNA: TGTGCCAGCAGCTCAAGCGTTCGGACAGGGATCTACGAGCAGTACTTC. Its protein is CASSSSVRTGIYEQYF.

The CDR3 protein is CASSSTGSPLHF. The CDR3 bases are TGTGCCAGCAGCTCCACGGGATCACCCCTCCACTTT. V gene TRBV11-1 combines with J gene TRBJ1-6; D gene uncertain. This CDR3 has 12 residues. Germline V CDR1 and CDR2: SGHAT, FQDESV (reference sequence). The ends were cut back, 4 bases at V and 10 bases at J, with 8 bases in the middle.

Remarks on this clone: This same CDR3 is encoded by further DNA sequences in the sample. V usage is TRBV29-1 and J usage is TRBJ1-2; TRBD1 agrees at 7 bases. Germline V lookup: CDR1 SQVTM, CDR2 ANQGSEA. J was trimmed by 4 bases and V by 1 base; bases with no gene match: 3. There are 13 residues in the CDR3. As DNA, the CDR3 is TGCAGCGTTGAAGGACAGGGCGGCTATGGCTACACCTTC. It yields the protein CSVEGQGGYGYTF.

This chain links TRBV30 with TRBJ2-2; the match to TRBD1 covers 7 bases. CDR3 length equals 11 residues. V lost 8 bases and J lost 9; bases outside the gene matches: 6. The germline gives CDR1 GTSNPN, CDR2 SVGIG (reference sequence). This CDR3 reads CAQKGARELFF. The CDR3 DNA reads TGTGCCCAAAAGGGGGCCCGGGAGCTGTTTTTT.

The chain couples TRBV29-1 to TRBJ1-2; D may be TRBD1 (5 bases). Germline V gene sequence: CDR1 SQVTM, CDR2 ANQGSEA. This CDR3 comprises 11 residues. The V end lost 7 bases, the J end lost 6 bases, and 12 bases lay between the germline ends. The CDR3 DNA reads TGCAGCGGGAAAAGGGGTGATGGCTACACCTTC. Residues: CSGKRGDGYTF.

In its sample, this clone was seen a few times. The chain employs TRBV30 and TRBJ2-5; 13 positions agree with TRBD2. V shed 4 bases and J 9 bases; nucleotides not matched to a gene: 8. The germline gives CDR1 GTSNPN, CDR2 SVGIG (reference sequence). This CDR3 spans 14 amino acids. In DNA, the CDR3 is TGTGCCTGGACGGGACTAGCGGGGCTCGAGGCCCAGTACTTC. As protein: CAWTGLAGLEAQYF.

V gene TRBV15 combines with J gene TRBJ2-3; D may correspond to TRBD1 or TRBD2 (5 bases each). With 1 base removed from V and 4 bases from J, the gap between germline ends came to 12 bases. CDR1 and CDR2 (germline): LNHNV, YYDKDF (reference sequence). The CDR3 loop spans 15 amino acids. CDR3: CATSRGGPGPDTQYF. CDR3 DNA sequence: TGTGCCACCAGCAGAGGGGGACCCGGGCCAGATACGCAGTATTTT.

In regard to this clone: Other DNA sequences in this specimen translate into the identical CDR3. The V gene is TRBV7-2, the J gene TRBJ2-2; D uncertain. The germline CDR1 and CDR2 sequences are SGHTA and FQGNSA. V lost 1 base and J 2 bases, leaving 5 bases between the germline ends. This CDR3 is 14 amino acids long. The CDR3 here is CASSLVGNTGELFF. In DNA form, the CDR3 reads TGTGCCAGCAGCTTAGTGGGCAACACCGGGGAGCTGTTTTTT.

This clone was counted a few times. The chain employs TRBV13 and TRBJ1-6; 7 bases fit TRBD1. CDR1 and CDR2 (germline): PRHDT, FYEKMQ (reference sequence). Trimming removed 5 bases from V and 5 bases from J; junction bases left unmatched: 6. The CDR3 sequence is 15 residues long. The CDR3 here is CASSIGQVDNSPLHF. The CDR3 bases are TGTGCCAGCAGCATCGGACAGGTGGATAATTCACCCCTCCACTTT. Full variable domain (rest looked up from reference TRBV13 and TRBJ1-6): AAGVIQSPRHLIKEKRETATLKCYPIPRHDTVYWYQQGPGQDPQFLISFYEKMQSDKGSIPDRFSAQQFSDYHSELNMSSLELGDSALYFCASSIGQVDNSPLHFGNGTRLTVT.

The chain has TRBV30 and TRBJ1-2; the match to TRBD1 covers 7 bases. The CDR3 is made up of 13 amino acids. After removal of 3 bases from V and 6 bases from J, the junction contained 7 bases not matched to a gene. Germline V gene sequence: CDR1 GTSNPN, CDR2 SVGIG (reference sequence). The chain's CDR3 is CAWSVDRSHGYTF. The DNA of the CDR3 is TGTGCCTGGAGCGTGGACAGGAGCCATGGCTACACCTTC. Variable domain in full (rest from reference TRBV30 and TRBJ1-2): SQTIHQWPATLVQPVGSPLSLECTVEGTSNPNLYWYRQAAGRGLQLLFYSVGIGQISSEVPQNLSASRPQDRQFILSSKKLLLSDSGFYLCAWSVDRSHGYTFGSGTRLTVV.

V and J are TRBV2 and TRBJ2-5, with TRBD2 matching 9 bases. The V and J ends lost 4 bases and 4 bases, in that order; junction bases with no gene match: 7. This CDR3 spans 15 amino acids. Germline V gene sequence: CDR1 SNHLY, CDR2 FYNNEI. As DNA, the CDR3 is TGTGCCAGCAGTGTTAGCGGGAGTAGTTTAGAGACCCAGTACTTC. This translates into CASSVSGSSLETQYF.

The rearrangement links TRBV6-6 to TRBJ1-1; D not certain. This CDR3 has 13 amino acids. Germline V gene sequence: CDR1 MNHNY, CDR2 SVGAGI (reference sequence). The V end lost 5 bases, the J end lost 3 bases, and 10 bases lay between the germline ends. CDR3 DNA: TGTGCCAGCAGTACTGGGTGGGACACTGAAGCTTTCTTT. Translating gives CASSTGWDTEAFF.

The chain links TRBV30 to TRBJ2-7; 12 bases agree with TRBD1. The CDR3 has 17 residues. Germline assignment: CDR1 GTSNPN and CDR2 SVGIG (reference sequence). Trimming cost V 3 bases and J 1 base; bases outside gene matches: 10. CDR3 coding DNA: TGTGCCTGGAGGGGACAGGGGGCCATTACCCCTTCCTACGAGCAGTACTTC. Protein sequence: CAWRGQGAITPSYEQYF.

This clone was counted only a few times. The chain joins TRBV30 to TRBJ1-2; tentatively, D is TRBD1 (6 bases). Germline values: CDR1 GTSNPN, CDR2 SVGIG (reference sequence). The V and J ends lost 0 bases and 4 bases respectively, with 15 bases between them. The CDR3 totals 15 residues. The CDR3 loop reads CAWSVRETGGYGYTF. The CDR3 nucleotides read TGTGCCTGGAGTGTACGAGAGACAGGAGGCTATGGCTACACCTTC.

A note on this clone: The same CDR3 arises from other DNA sequences in this sample as well. The rearrangement uses TRBV29-1 and TRBJ2-5, with 8 bases matching TRBD2. The CDR3 has 12 amino acids. J gave up 5 bases and V 4 bases, and 3 bases lay outside the gene matches. The germline V gene encodes CDR1 SQVTM and CDR2 ANQGSEA. The CDR3 DNA follows: TGCAGCGTTGCCGGGAGGGGTGAGACCCAGTACTTC. It is translated as CSVAGRGETQYF.

This clone showed up just a few times. Other nucleotide sequences from this sample produce the same CDR3. This chain uses TRBV29-1 with TRBJ2-5; D gene unclear. CDR1 and CDR2 (germline): SQVTM, ANQGSEA. V was trimmed by 4 bases and J by 2 bases, leaving 2 bases between them. The CDR3 is 10 amino acids. The CDR3 bases are TGCAGCGTTGGGCAAGAGACCCAGTACTTC. It encodes CSVGQETQYF.

J is TRBJ1-1 and V is TRBV10-3; possible D gene TRBD1, 5 bases. Trimming took off 7 bases at V and 8 bases at J, with 14 bases between the two ends. CDR3 length: 12 residues. Germline V gene sequence: CDR1 ENHRY, CDR2 SYGVKD. CDR3 loop: CAITLATGEAFF. For the CDR3, the DNA is TGTGCCATCACTTTAGCCACAGGAGAAGCTTTCTTT.

In its sample, this clone was seen a few times. The J gene is TRBJ1-2, the V gene TRBV7-2, with D maybe TRBD1 (6 bases). Looked up from germline, CDR1 is SGHTA and CDR2 is FQGNSA. The CDR3 covers 13 residues. The CDR3 protein is CACSDRQNYGYTF. The CDR3 DNA reads TGTGCTTGCTCGGACAGACAAAACTATGGCTACACCTTC.

V gene TRBV30 combines with J gene TRBJ2-3; 10 bases are a match to TRBD2. The CDR3 runs to 18 residues. Per germline, CDR1 GTSNPN and CDR2 SVGIG (reference sequence). The J segment lost 0 bases and the V segment lost 2 bases, leaving 11 bases of the junction unmatched. CDR3 in amino acids: CAWSPLAGAPGSTDTQYF. DNA for the CDR3: TGTGCCTGGAGTCCCCTAGCGGGGGCCCCAGGGAGCACAGATACGCAGTATTTT.

This clone has a handful of counts. The chain's CDR3 is CSVGVLGAQFF. CDR3 in DNA: TGCAGCGTTGGAGTACTAGGGGCGCAGTTCTTC. This chain links TRBV29-1 with TRBJ2-1, with D perhaps being TRBD1 or TRBD2 (5 bases each). The ends were cut back, 4 bases at V and 12 bases at J, with 13 bases in the middle. The CDR3 covers 11 residues. Germline CDR1 and CDR2: SQVTM and ANQGSEA.

The gene calls are TRBV2 and TRBJ2-7, with 8 positions matching TRBD2. Germline lookup yields CDR1 SNHLY and CDR2 FYNNEI. This CDR3 contains 14 residues. V lost 6 bases and J lost 0; bases outside the gene matches: 4. Here the CDR3 reads CASSTSGSSYEQYF. CDR3 sequence (DNA): TGTGCCAGCAGCACTAGCGGCAGCTCCTACGAGCAGTACTTC.

This chain connects TRBV30 to TRBJ2-2; TRBD1 is a possible D gene (6 bases). Per germline, CDR1 GTSNPN and CDR2 SVGIG (reference sequence). V shed 3 bases and J shed 7 bases, with 15 bases lying between them. This CDR3 has 14 residues. CDR3 bases: TGTGCCTGGAGAGGATGGGCAGGGGACGGGGAGCTGTTTTTT. It is translated as CAWRGWAGDGELFF.

The rearrangement joins TRBV9 to TRBJ2-2; D ambiguous. V was clipped by 0 bases and J by 10 bases, with 7 bases between them. The CDR3 covers 12 residues. Germline loops: CDR1 SGDLS, CDR2 YYNGEE. The CDR3 region is CASSVEYSELFF. DNA for the CDR3: TGTGCCAGCAGCGTAGAATATTCGGAGCTGTTTTTT.

The chain employs TRBV25-1 and TRBJ1-6; D is ambiguous. Trimming took 5 bases from V and 7 from J, leaving 6 bases between them. CDR1 MGHDK and CDR2 SYGVNS come from the germline V gene. The CDR3 extends over 12 amino acids. CDR3 residues: CASSPGNSPLHF. CDR3 DNA sequence: TGTGCCAGCAGTCCCGGCAATTCACCCCTCCACTTT. Based on the CDR3 plus reference TRBV25-1 and TRBJ1-6, the full variable domain is EADIYQTPRYLVIGTGKKITLECSQTMGHDKMYWYQQDPGMELHLIHYSYGVNSTEKGDLSSESTVSRIRTEHFPLTLESARPSHTSQYLCASSPGNSPLHFGNGTRLTVT.

The sample holds a few counts of this clone. The chain employs TRBV28 and TRBJ2-3; D uncertain. Germline lookup yields CDR1 MDHEN and CDR2 SYDVKM. Trimming stripped 5 bases from V and 4 bases from J, with 16 bases between. The CDR3 consists of 15 residues. The CDR3 sequence is CASSPPRVRSDTQYF. The CDR3 bases are TGTGCCAGCAGTCCTCCCCGGGTCCGCTCAGATACGCAGTATTTT.